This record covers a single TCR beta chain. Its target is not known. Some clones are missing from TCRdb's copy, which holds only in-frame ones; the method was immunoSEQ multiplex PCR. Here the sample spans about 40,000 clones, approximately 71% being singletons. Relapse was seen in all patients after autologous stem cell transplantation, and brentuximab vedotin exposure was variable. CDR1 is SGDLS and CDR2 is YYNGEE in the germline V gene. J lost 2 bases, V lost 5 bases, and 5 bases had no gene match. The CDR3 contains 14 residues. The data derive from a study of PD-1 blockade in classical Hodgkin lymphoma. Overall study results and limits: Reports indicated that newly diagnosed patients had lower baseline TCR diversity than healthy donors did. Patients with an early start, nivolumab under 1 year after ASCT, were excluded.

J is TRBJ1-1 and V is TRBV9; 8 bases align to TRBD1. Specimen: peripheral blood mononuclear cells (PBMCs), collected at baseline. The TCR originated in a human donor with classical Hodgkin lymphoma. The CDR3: CASSTSGGNTEAFF. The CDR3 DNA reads TGTGCCAGCAGTACTTCAGGGGGCAACACTGAAGCTTTCTTT.